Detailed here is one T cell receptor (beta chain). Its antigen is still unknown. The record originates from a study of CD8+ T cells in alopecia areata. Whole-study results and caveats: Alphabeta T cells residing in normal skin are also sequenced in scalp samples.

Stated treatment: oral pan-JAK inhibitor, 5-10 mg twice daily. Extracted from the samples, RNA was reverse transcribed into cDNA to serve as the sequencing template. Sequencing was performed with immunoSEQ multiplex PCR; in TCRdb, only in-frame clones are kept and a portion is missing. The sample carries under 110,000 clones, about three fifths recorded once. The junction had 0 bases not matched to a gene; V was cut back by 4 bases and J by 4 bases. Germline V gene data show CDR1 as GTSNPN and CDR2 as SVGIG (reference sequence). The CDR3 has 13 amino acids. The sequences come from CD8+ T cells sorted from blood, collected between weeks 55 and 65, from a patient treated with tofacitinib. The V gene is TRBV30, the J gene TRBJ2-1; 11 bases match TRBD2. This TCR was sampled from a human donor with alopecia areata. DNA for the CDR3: TGTGCCTGGACTAGCGGGGGGTACAATGAGCAGTTCTTC. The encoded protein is CAWTSGGYNEQFF.